The rows below give T cell receptor beta chains drawn from one sample of a study of T cell changes during pregnancy in multiple sclerosis. Method: immunoSEQ multiplex PCR; TCRdb's copy keeps in-frame clones and lacks some. The repertoire holds 100,000 or so clones, with about nine tenths as singletons. The input for sequencing was peripheral blood, taken in the second trimester of pregnancy. The receptors stem from a female donor with multiple sclerosis, enrolled in a pregnancy study. Both conserved end residues are part of each CDR3. D genes are given only for firm matches. For some rows the clone size is stated as once, few or many, or as a class when expanded; others skip it.

clone size	V gene	J gene	D gene	CDR3 protein	CDR3 DNA
once	TRBV27	TRBJ2-1	NA	CASSRRGFEQFF	TGTGCCAGCAGTCGTCGGGGGTTTGAGCAGTTCTTC
NA	TRBV6-6	TRBJ2-7	NA	CASSSLWADEQYF	TGTGCCAGCAGTTCCCTGTGGGCTGACGAGCAGTACTTC
NA	TRBV6-1	TRBJ2-7	TRBD1	CASSDPAGTGGYEQYF	TGTGCCAGCAGTGATCCTGCCGGGACAGGGGGCTACGAGCAGTACTTC
NA	TRBV5-1	TRBJ2-1	TRBD2	CASSLGTSVEQFF	TGCGCCAGCAGCCTCGGGACTAGCGTTGAGCAGTTCTTC
NA	TRBV19	TRBJ2-2	TRBD2	CASSMGGFSGLAGGAGELFF	TGTGCCAGTAGTATGGGGGGATTCTCGGGACTAGCGGGAGGAGCCGGGGAGCTGTTTTTT
NA	TRBV29-1	TRBJ2-4	NA	CSVTGTAKNIQYF	TGCAGCGTTACAGGGACCGCCAAAAACATTCAGTACTTC
NA	TRBV7-9	TRBJ2-5	TRBD1	CASSPGTGPFGQYF	TGTGCCAGCAGCCCAGGGACAGGGCCTTTTGGCCAGTACTTC
NA	TRBV30	TRBJ1-1	NA	CAWMRGMNTEAFF	TGTGCCTGGATGCGGGGGATGAACACTGAAGCTTTCTTT
NA	TRBV28	TRBJ2-7	NA	CASTGGRTGPYEQYF	TGTGCCAGCACCGGGGGACGGACGGGTCCCTACGAGCAGTACTTC
NA	TRBV19	TRBJ2-1	NA	CASSPGTLNEQFF	TGTGCCAGTAGTCCCGGGACACTCAATGAGCAGTTCTTC
once	TRBV18	TRBJ1-1	NA	CASSPHQGPEAFF	TGTGCCAGCTCACCTCACCAGGGCCCCGAGGCTTTCTTT
NA	TRBV10-3	TRBJ2-7	TRBD2	CAISGRSYEQYF	TGTGCCATCAGCGGGAGGTCCTACGAGCAGTACTTC